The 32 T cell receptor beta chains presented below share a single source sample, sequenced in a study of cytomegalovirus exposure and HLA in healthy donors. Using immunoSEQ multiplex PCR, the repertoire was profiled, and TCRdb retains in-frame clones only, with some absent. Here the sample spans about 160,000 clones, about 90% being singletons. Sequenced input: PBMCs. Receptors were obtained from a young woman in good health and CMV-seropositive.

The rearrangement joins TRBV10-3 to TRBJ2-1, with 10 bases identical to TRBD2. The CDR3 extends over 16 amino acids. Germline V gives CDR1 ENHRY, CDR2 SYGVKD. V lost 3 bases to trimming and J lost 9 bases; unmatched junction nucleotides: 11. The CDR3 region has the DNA TGTGCCATCAGTGACCAGGAGTCTAGCGGGAGAGGTGAGCAGTTCTTC. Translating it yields CAISDQESSGRGEQFF.

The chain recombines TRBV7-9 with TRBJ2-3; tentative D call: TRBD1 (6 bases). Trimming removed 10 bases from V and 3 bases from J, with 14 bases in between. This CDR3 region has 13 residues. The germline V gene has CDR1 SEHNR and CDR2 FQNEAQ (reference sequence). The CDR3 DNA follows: TGTGCCATAGGGGGAGTAGCGACAGATACGCAGTATTTT. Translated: CAIGGVATDTQYF. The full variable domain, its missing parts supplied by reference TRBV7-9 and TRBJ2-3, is DTGVSQNPRHKITKRGQNVTFRCDPISEHNRLYWYRQTLGQGPEFLTYFQNEAQLEKSRLLSDRFSAERPKGSFSTLEIQRTEQGDSAMYLCAIGGVATDTQYFGPGTRLTVL.

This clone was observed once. CDR3 protein: CASSLLADRVNVQWNEQFF. The CDR3 coding sequence is TGTGCCAGCAGCCTCCTAGCGGACAGGGTAAATGTGCAATGGAATGAGCAGTTCTTC. V is TRBV7-2 and J is TRBJ2-1; D may be TRBD1 (8 bases). The germline gives CDR1 SGHTA, CDR2 FQGNSA. This CDR3 spans 19 amino acids. Between the trimmed V and J ends, which lost 5 bases and 7 bases, there was a span of 30 bases.

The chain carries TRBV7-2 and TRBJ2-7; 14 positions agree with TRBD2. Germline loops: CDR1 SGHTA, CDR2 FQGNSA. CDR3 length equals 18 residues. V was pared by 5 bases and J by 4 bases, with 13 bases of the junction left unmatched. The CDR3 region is CASSPGTSGRSVGYEQYF. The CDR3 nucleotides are TGTGCCAGCAGCCCCGGGACTAGCGGGAGAAGCGTTGGGTACGAGCAGTACTTC.

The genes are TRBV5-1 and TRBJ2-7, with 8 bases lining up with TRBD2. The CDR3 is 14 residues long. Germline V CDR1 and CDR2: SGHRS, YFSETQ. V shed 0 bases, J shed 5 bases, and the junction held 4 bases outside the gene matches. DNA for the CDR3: TGCGCCAGCAGCTTGGGAGCGGGAGTCCACGAGCAGTACTTC. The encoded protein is CASSLGAGVHEQYF.

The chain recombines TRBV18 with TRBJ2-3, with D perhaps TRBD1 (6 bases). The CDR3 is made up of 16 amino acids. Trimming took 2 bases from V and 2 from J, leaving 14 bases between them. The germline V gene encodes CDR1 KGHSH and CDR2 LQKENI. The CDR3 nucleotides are TGTGCCAGCTCACCAACAGGGTCCCGGGTCACAGATACGCAGTATTTT. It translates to CASSPTGSRVTDTQYF.

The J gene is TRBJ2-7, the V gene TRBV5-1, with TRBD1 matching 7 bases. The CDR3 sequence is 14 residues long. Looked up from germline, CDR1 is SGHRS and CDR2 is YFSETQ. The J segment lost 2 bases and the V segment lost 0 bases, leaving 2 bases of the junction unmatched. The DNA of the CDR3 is TGCGCCAGCAGCTTGGACCAGGGGGCCTACGAGCAGTACTTC. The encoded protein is CASSLDQGAYEQYF.

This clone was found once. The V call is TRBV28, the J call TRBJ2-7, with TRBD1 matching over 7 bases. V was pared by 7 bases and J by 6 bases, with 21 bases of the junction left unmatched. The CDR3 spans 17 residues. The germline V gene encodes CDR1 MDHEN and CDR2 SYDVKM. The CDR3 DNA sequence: TGTGCCAGCAAACCAGGACAGGCACCCTTGTTAAGCGTCGAGCAGTACTTC. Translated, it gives CASKPGQAPLLSVEQYF.

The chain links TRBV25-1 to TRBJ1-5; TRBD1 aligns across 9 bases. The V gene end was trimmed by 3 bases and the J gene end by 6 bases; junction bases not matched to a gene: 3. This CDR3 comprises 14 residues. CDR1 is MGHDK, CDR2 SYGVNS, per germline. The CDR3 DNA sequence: TGTGCCAGCAGTGAGGGACAGGGTTTTCAGCCCCAGCATTTT. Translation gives CASSEGQGFQPQHF.

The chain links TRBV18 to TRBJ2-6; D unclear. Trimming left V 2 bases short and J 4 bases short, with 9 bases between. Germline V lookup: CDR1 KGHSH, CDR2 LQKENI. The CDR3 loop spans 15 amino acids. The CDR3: CASSPGPAGANVLTF. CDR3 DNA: TGTGCCAGCTCACCAGGGCCCGCGGGGGCCAACGTCCTGACTTTC.

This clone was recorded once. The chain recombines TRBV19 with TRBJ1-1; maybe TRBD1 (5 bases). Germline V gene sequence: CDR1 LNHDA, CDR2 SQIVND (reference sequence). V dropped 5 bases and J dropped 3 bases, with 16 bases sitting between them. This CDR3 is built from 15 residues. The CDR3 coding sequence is TGTGCCAGTAGTTCTCCTCGAAAAGGGGACACTGAAGCTTTCTTT. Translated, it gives CASSSPRKGDTEAFF. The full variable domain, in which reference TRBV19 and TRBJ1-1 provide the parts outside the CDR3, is DGGITQSPKYLFRKEGQNVTLSCEQNLNHDAMYWYRQDPGQGLRLIYYSQIVNDFQKGDIAEGYSVSREKKESFPLTVTSAQKNPTAFYLCASSSPRKGDTEAFFGQGTRLTVV.

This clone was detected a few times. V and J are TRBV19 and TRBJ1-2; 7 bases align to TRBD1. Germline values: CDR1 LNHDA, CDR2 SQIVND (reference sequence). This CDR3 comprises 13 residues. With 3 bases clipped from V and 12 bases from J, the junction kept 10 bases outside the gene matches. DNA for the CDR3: TGTGCCAGTAGTATCCCCTACGACAGGGTTCACACCTTC. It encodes CASSIPYDRVHTF.

The CDR3 protein is CASSQDMIYNEQFF. CDR3 coding DNA: TGTGCCAGCAGCCAGGACATGATCTACAATGAGCAGTTCTTC. V usage is TRBV6-5 and J usage is TRBJ2-1; D is perhaps TRBD1 (5 bases). The germline gives CDR1 MNHEY, CDR2 SVGAGI. This CDR3 contains 14 residues. V lost 6 bases, J lost 3 bases, and 12 bases lay in between.

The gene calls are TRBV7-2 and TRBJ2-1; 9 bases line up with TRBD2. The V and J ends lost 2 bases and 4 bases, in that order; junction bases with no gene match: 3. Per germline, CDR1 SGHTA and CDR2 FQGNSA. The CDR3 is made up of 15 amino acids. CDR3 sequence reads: CASSLRLAAYNEQFF. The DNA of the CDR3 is TGTGCCAGCAGCTTAAGACTAGCGGCATACAATGAGCAGTTCTTC. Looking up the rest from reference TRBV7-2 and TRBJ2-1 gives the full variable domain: GAGVSQSPSNKVTEKGKDVELRCDPISGHTALYWYRQSLGQGLEFLIYFQGNSAPDKSGLPSDRFSAERTGGSVSTLTIQRTQQEDSAVYLCASSLRLAAYNEQFFGPGTRLTVL.

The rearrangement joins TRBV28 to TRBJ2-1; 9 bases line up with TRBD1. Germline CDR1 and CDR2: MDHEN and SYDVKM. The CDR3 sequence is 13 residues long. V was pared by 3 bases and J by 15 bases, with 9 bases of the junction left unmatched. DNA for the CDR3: TGTGCCAGCAGTTTGCCACAACAGGGGGCCCTGTTCTTC. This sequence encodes CASSLPQQGALFF.

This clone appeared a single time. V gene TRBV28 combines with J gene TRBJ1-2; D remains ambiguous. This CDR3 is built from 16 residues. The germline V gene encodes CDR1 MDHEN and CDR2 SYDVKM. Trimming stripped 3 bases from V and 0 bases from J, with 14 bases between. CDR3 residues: CASSFFPPTANYGYTF. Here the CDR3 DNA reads TGTGCCAGCAGTTTCTTTCCCCCTACAGCTAACTATGGCTACACCTTC.

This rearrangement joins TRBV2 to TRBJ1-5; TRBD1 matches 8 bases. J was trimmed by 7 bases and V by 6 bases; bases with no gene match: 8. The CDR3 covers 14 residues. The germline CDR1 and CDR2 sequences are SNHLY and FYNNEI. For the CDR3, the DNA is TGTGCCAGCAGCCCGACAGGGGTGATCCAGCCCCAGCATTTT. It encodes CASSPTGVIQPQHF.

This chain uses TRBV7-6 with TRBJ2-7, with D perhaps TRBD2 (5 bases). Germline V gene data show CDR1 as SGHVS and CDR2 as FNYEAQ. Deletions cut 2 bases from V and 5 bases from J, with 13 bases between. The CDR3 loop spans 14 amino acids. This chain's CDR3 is CASSLSGAANEQYF. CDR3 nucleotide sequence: TGTGCCAGCAGCTTAAGTGGAGCGGCCAACGAGCAGTACTTC.

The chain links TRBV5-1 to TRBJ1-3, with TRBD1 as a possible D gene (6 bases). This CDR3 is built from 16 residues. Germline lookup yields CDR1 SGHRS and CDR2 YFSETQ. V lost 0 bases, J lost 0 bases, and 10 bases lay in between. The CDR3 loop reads CASSLGGQFSGNTIYF. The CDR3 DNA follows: TGCGCCAGCAGCTTGGGCGGACAGTTCTCTGGAAACACCATATATTTT.

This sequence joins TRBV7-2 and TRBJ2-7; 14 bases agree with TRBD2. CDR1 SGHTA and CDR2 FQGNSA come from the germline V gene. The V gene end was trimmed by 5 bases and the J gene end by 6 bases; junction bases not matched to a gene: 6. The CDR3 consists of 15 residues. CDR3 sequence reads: CASSTGTSGRSEQYF. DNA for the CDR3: TGTGCCAGCAGCACCGGGACTAGCGGGAGAAGCGAGCAGTACTTC. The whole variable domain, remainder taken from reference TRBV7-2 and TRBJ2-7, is GAGVSQSPSNKVTEKGKDVELRCDPISGHTALYWYRQSLGQGLEFLIYFQGNSAPDKSGLPSDRFSAERTGGSVSTLTIQRTQQEDSAVYLCASSTGTSGRSEQYFGPGTRLTVT.

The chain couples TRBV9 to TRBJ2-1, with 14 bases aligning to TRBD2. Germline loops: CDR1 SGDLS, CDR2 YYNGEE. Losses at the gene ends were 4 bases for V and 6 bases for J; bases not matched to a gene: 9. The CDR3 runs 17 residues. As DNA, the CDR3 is TGTGCCAGCAGCCCAGGACTAGCGGGAGGAACAGGCAATGAGCAGTTCTTC. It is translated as CASSPGLAGGTGNEQFF.

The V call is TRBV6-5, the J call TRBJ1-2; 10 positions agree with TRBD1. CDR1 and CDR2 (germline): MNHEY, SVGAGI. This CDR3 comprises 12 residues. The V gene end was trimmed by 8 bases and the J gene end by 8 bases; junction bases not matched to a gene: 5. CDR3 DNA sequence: TGTGCCAGCTCGGGGACAGGGGCAGGCTACACCTTC. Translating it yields CASSGTGAGYTF.

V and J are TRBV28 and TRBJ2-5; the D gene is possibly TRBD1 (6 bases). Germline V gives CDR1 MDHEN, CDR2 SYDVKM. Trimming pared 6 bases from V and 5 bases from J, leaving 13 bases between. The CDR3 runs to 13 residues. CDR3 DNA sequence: TGTGCCAGCAGGGACAGCCCTAGGGAGACCCAGTACTTC. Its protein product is CASRDSPRETQYF.

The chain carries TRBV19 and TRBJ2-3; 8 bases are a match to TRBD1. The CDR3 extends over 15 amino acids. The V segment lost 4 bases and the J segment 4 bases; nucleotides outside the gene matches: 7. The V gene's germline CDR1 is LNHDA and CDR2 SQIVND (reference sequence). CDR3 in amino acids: CASSTDRGEPDTQYF. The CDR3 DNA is TGTGCCAGTAGTACTGACAGGGGAGAGCCAGATACGCAGTATTTT.

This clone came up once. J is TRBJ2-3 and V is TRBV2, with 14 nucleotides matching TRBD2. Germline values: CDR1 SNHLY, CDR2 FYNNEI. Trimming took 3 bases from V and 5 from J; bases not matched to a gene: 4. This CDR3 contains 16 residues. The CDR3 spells CASSETSGGAIDTQYF. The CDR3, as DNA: TGTGCCAGCAGTGAGACTAGCGGGGGGGCCATAGATACGCAGTATTTT. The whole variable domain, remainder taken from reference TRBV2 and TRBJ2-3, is EPEVTQTPSHQVTQMGQEVILRCVPISNHLYFYWYRQILGQKVEFLVSFYNNEISEKSEIFDDQFSVERPDGSNFTLKIRSTKLEDSAMYFCASSETSGGAIDTQYFGPGTRLTVL.

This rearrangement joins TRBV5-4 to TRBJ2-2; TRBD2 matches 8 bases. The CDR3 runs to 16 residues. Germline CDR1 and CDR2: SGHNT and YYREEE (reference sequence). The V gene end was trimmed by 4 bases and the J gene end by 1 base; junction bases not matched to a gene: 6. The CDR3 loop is CASSPGLAGNTGELFF. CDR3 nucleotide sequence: TGTGCCAGCAGCCCCGGGCTAGCGGGGAACACCGGGGAGCTGTTTTTT.

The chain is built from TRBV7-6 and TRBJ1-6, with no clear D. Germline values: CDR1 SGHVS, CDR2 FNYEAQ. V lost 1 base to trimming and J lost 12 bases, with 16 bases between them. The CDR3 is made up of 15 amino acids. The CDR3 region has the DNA TGTGCCAGCAGCTTAGATGAGGGATTAGTGGGACCCCTCCACTTT. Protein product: CASSLDEGLVGPLHF.

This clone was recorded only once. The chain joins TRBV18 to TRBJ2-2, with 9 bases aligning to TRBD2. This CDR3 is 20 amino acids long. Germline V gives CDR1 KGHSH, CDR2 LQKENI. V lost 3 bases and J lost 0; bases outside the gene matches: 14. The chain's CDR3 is CASSPIAGTSRFANTGELFF. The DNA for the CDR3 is TGTGCCAGCTCACCCATTGCCGGGACTAGCCGGTTCGCGAACACCGGGGAGCTGTTTTTT.

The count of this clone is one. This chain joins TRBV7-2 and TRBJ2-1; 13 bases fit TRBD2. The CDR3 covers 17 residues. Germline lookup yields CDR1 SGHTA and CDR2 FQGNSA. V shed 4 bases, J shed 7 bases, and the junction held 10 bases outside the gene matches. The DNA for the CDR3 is TGTGCCAGCAGCTACCGGACTAGCGGGGGCCGGGGGAATGAGCAGTTCTTC. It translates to CASSYRTSGGRGNEQFF.

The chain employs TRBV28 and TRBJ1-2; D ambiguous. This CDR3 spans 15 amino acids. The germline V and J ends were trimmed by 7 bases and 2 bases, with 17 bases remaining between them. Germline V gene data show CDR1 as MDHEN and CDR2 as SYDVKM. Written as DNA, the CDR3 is TGTGCCAGCATGGGCCTATTCGGTAGGAACTATGGCTACACCTTC. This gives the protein CASMGLFGRNYGYTF.

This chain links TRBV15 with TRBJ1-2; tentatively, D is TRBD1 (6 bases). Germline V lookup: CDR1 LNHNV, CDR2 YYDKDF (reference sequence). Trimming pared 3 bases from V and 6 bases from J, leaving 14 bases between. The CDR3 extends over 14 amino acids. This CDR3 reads CATSSRGHGDGYTF. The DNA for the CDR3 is TGTGCCACCAGCAGCAGGGGCCATGGGGATGGCTACACCTTC. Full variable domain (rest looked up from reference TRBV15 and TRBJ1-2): DAMVIQNPRYQVTQFGKPVTLSCSQTLNHNVMYWYQQKSSQAPKLLFHYYDKDFNNEADTPDNFQSRRPNTSFCFLDIRSPGLGDTAMYLCATSSRGHGDGYTFGSGTRLTVV.

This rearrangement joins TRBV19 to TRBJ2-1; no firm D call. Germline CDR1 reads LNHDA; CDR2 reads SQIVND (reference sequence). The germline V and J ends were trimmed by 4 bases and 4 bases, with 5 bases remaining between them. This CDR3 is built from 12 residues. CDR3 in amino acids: CASSTQYNEQFF. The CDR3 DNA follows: TGTGCCAGTAGTACCCAGTACAATGAGCAGTTCTTC.